The 20 T cell receptor beta chains presented below share a single source sample, sequenced in a study of blood T cell repertoires in COVID-19. Profiling relied on immunoSEQ multiplex PCR, and the TCRdb table lists in-frame clones only, not all of them. The profile shows around 250,000 clones, around 89% of them singletons. The sequenced sample consisted of PBMCs or T cells enriched from blood (not recorded which). All receptors derive from a woman in her 30s who had recovered from COVID-19.

The chain employs TRBV7-2 and TRBJ2-2, with 9 bases lining up with TRBD2. V gave up 0 bases and J gave up 5 bases; unmatched junction bases: 4. The CDR3 is 16 residues long. CDR1 is SGHTA and CDR2 is FQGNSA in the germline V gene. This CDR3 is CASSLASGRRTGELFF. CDR3 bases: TGTGCCAGCAGCTTAGCCAGCGGGAGGCGGACCGGGGAGCTGTTTTTT.

In DNA form, the CDR3 reads TGTGCCAGCAGTTTCCCGGACAGGGTAAGCGAGCAGTACTTC. Protein sequence: CASSFPDRVSEQYF. The chain carries TRBV27 and TRBJ2-7; 8 bases fit TRBD1. In germline, CDR1 is MNHEY, CDR2 SMNVEV (reference sequence). The V segment lost 3 bases and the J segment 6 bases; nucleotides outside the gene matches: 7. The CDR3 is 14 amino acids.

The chain is built from TRBV6-4 and TRBJ2-3; 10 nucleotides line up with TRBD1. This CDR3 has 15 amino acids. Losses at the gene ends were 2 bases for V and 4 bases for J; bases not matched to a gene: 3. CDR1 MRHNA and CDR2 SNTAGT come from the germline V gene. The CDR3 DNA reads as TGTGCCAGCAGTGACGGACAGGGGGAGGCAGATACGCAGTATTTT. As protein: CASSDGQGEADTQYF.

The gene calls are TRBV19 and TRBJ2-6, with TRBD1 matching over 9 bases. V was clipped by 5 bases and J by 0 bases; unmatched bases: 5. The CDR3 contains 17 residues. Per the germline V gene, CDR1 is LNHDA and CDR2 is SQIVND (reference sequence). The CDR3 loop reads CASSQTGGNSGANVLTF. CDR3 bases: TGTGCCAGTAGTCAGACAGGGGGGAACTCTGGGGCCAACGTCCTGACTTTC.

J is TRBJ2-5 and V is TRBV6-5, with D maybe TRBD2 (6 bases). Germline V gene data show CDR1 as MNHEY and CDR2 as SVGAGI. CDR3 length equals 10 residues. V dropped 9 bases and J dropped 5 bases, with 7 bases sitting between them. CDR3 DNA: TGTGCCAGTGGGAGGGAGACCCAGTACTTC. This codes for CASGRETQYF.

This clone occurred once. The chain carries TRBV28 and TRBJ1-5; a possible D gene is TRBD1 (5 bases). The length of the CDR3 is 16 residues. Germline V CDR1 and CDR2: MDHEN, SYDVKM. With 1 base removed from V and 0 bases from J, the gap between germline ends came to 10 bases. CDR3 DNA sequence: TGTGCCAGCAGTTTATTGGGCAGGGTTAGCAATCAGCCCCAGCATTTT. This encodes CASSLLGRVSNQPQHF.

V gene TRBV30 combines with J gene TRBJ1-5, with D maybe TRBD1 (5 bases). Germline CDR1 reads GTSNPN; CDR2 reads SVGIG (reference sequence). The CDR3 contains 17 residues. V was cut by 5 bases and J by 0 bases, with 20 bases left in between. CDR3 amino acids: CAWALKTGSPSNQPQHF. For the CDR3, the DNA is TGTGCCTGGGCCCTTAAAACAGGCTCCCCTAGCAATCAGCCCCAGCATTTT.

The CDR3 region has the DNA TGTGCCAGTGGGAGGGGAATATCGAACACTGAAGCTTTCTTT. Its protein is CASGRGISNTEAFF. V gene TRBV19 combines with J gene TRBJ1-1; possibly TRBD1 for D (5 bases). The CDR3 runs 14 residues. Germline-derived CDR1 and CDR2 are LNHDA and SQIVND (reference sequence). Trimming took 8 bases from V and 1 from J, leaving 14 bases between them.

The V call is TRBV5-4, the J call TRBJ1-3; D remains unclear. The V and J ends lost 1 base and 4 bases respectively, with 15 bases between them. The CDR3 consists of 16 residues. Germline lookup yields CDR1 SGHNT and CDR2 YYREEE (reference sequence). CDR3: CASSLLEASGGNTIYF. The DNA of the CDR3 is TGTGCCAGCAGCTTGCTGGAGGCCTCAGGAGGAAACACCATATATTTT.

This chain joins TRBV30 and TRBJ1-2; 8 bases line up with TRBD1. The CDR3 runs to 13 residues. V lost 3 bases, J lost 8 bases, and 8 bases stayed unmatched. CDR1 GTSNPN and CDR2 SVGIG come from the germline V gene (reference sequence). The CDR3 loop is CAWRRQGNEGYTF. The CDR3 DNA reads TGTGCCTGGAGACGACAGGGGAATGAGGGCTACACCTTC. Variable domain in full (rest from reference TRBV30 and TRBJ1-2): SQTIHQWPATLVQPVGSPLSLECTVEGTSNPNLYWYRQAAGRGLQLLFYSVGIGQISSEVPQNLSASRPQDRQFILSSKKLLLSDSGFYLCAWRRQGNEGYTFGSGTRLTVV.

The V and J genes are TRBV28 and TRBJ1-6, with 8 bases lining up with TRBD1. Per the germline V gene, CDR1 is MDHEN and CDR2 is SYDVKM. The CDR3 consists of 15 residues. V was clipped by 6 bases and J by 7 bases; unmatched bases: 8. CDR3 in DNA: TGTGCCAGCAGGCGTACCGGGACAGGCAATTCACCCCTCCACTTT. The encoded protein is CASRRTGTGNSPLHF.

The chain links TRBV6-2 or TRBV6-3 to TRBJ2-1; TRBD1 is a possible D gene (6 bases). Per the germline V gene, CDR1 is MNHEY and CDR2 is SVGEGT. V was shortened by 5 bases and J by 1 base, with 9 bases between the two germline ends. This CDR3 is built from 14 residues. As DNA, the CDR3 is TGTGCCAGCAGTACAGGGAGATCCTACAATGAGCAGTTCTTC. Translation: CASSTGRSYNEQFF.

The chain is built from TRBV30 and TRBJ1-2; 8 bases fit TRBD1. Per germline, CDR1 GTSNPN and CDR2 SVGIG (reference sequence). With V trimmed by 4 bases and J by 7 bases, 5 bases remained unmatched. The CDR3 contains 12 residues. The CDR3 sequence is CAWIPTGGGYTF. The CDR3 bases are TGTGCCTGGATCCCTACAGGGGGTGGCTACACCTTC.

The chain uses TRBV4-3 and TRBJ1-6, with D tentatively TRBD1 (5 bases). Trimming removed 1 base from V and 6 bases from J, with 13 bases in between. CDR3 size: 16 residues. Germline V gene data show CDR1 as LGHNA and CDR2 as YSLEER. CDR3 nucleotides: TGCGCCAGCAGCCAAGTCCCTGATGGGGCTAATTCACCCCTCCACTTT. Translating it yields CASSQVPDGANSPLHF.

CDR3 sequence: CASSQRMDRDYEQYF. The CDR3 DNA follows: TGTGCCAGCAGCCAGAGAATGGACAGGGACTACGAGCAGTACTTC. The J gene is TRBJ2-7, the V gene TRBV3-1 (or the pseudogene TRBV3-2); 8 bases map to TRBD1. Per the germline V gene, CDR1 is LGHDT and CDR2 is YNNKEL (reference sequence). The length of the CDR3 is 15 residues. The V gene end was trimmed by 3 bases and the J gene end by 3 bases; junction bases not matched to a gene: 7.

The chain is built from TRBV7-9 and TRBJ1-4; 9 bases agree with TRBD1. Germline V gene data show CDR1 as SEHNR and CDR2 as FQNEAQ (reference sequence). The ends lost 4 bases at V and 8 bases at J; junction bases unmatched: 5. This CDR3 is 14 amino acids long. The DNA for the CDR3 is TGTGCCAGCAGCTCACAGGGGGCGCACGAAAAACTGTTTTTT. This sequence encodes CASSSQGAHEKLFF.

This chain links TRBV20-1 with TRBJ1-5; the D is unclear. The V gene's germline CDR1 is DFQATT and CDR2 SNEGSKA (reference sequence). V was clipped by 4 bases and J by 13 bases, with 11 bases between them. The CDR3 totals 10 residues. This CDR3 is CSAIRVRQHF. For the CDR3, the DNA is TGCAGTGCTATTCGAGTCCGGCAGCATTTT.

J is TRBJ2-1 and V is TRBV5-1, with 8 bases aligning to TRBD1. Germline CDR1 reads SGHRS; CDR2 reads YFSETQ. The CDR3 is 15 amino acids. V shed 0 bases, J shed 5 bases, and the junction held 4 bases outside the gene matches. CDR3 coding DNA: TGCGCCAGCAGCTTGGCCGGGACAGGACACAATGAGCAGTTCTTC. Residues: CASSLAGTGHNEQFF. Variable domain in full (rest from reference TRBV5-1 and TRBJ2-1): KAGVTQTPRYLIKTRGQQVTLSCSPISGHRSVSWYQQTPGQGLQFLFEYFSETQRNKGNFPGRFSGRQFSNSRSEMNVSTLELGDSALYLCASSLAGTGHNEQFFGPGTRLTVL.

The chain joins TRBV7-6 to TRBJ2-1, with D possibly TRBD2 on 6 matching bases. Trimming pared 1 base from V and 2 bases from J, leaving 21 bases between. The CDR3 sequence is 19 residues long. Germline V gene lookup returns CDR1 SGHVS and CDR2 FNYEAQ. The CDR3: CASSLGQDLSAGPYNEQFF. CDR3 coding DNA: TGTGCCAGCAGCTTAGGGCAGGACCTATCGGCGGGACCCTACAATGAGCAGTTCTTC.

The rearrangement links TRBV6-5 to TRBJ2-5; 7 bases are shared with TRBD1. Germline lookup yields CDR1 MNHEY and CDR2 SVGAGI. V gave up 5 bases and J gave up 14 bases; unmatched junction bases: 5. The CDR3 is 10 residues long. The CDR3 DNA reads as TGTGCCAGCAGTCACAGGGGCGCATACTTC. The encoded protein is CASSHRGAYF.